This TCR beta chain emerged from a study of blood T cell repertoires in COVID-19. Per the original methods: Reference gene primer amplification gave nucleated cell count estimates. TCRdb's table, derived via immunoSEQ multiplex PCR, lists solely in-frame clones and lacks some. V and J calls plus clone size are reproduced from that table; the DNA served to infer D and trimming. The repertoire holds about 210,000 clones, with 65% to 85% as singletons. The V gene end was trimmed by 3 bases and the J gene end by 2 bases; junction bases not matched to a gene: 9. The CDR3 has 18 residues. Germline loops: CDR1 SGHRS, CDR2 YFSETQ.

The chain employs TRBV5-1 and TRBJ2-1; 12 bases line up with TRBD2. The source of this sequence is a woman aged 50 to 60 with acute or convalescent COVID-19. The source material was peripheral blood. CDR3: CASSSYGLAGYAYNEQFF. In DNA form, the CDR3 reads TGCGCCAGCAGCTCCTATGGACTAGCGGGATACGCCTACAATGAGCAGTTCTTC. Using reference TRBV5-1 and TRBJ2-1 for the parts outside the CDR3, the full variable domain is KAGVTQTPRYLIKTRGQQVTLSCSPISGHRSVSWYQQTPGQGLQFLFEYFSETQRNKGNFPGRFSGRQFSNSRSEMNVSTLELGDSALYLCASSSYGLAGYAYNEQFFGPGTRLTVL.